This TCR beta chain was identified in a study of blood T cell repertoires in COVID-19. V lost 1 base and J lost 7, with 7 bases in between. The CDR3 loop spans 11 amino acids. From germline, CDR1 is GTSNPN and CDR2 SVGIG (reference sequence). This clone has ten or more counts. In the original analysis: Using reference gene primer amplification, nucleated cell counts were estimated. Sequenced by immunoSEQ multiplex PCR; TCRdb stores in-frame clones only, minus some. The DNA gave D and trimming, while V, J and clone size come from that table. The sample has roughly 53,000 clones; approximately 80% are singletons.

Sequencing was performed on peripheral blood. This clonotype was obtained from a man aged 65 to 85 with active or convalescent COVID-19. This chain links TRBV30 with TRBJ1-1; D not certain. The CDR3: CAWSASVEAFF. The CDR3 DNA reads TGTGCCTGGAGTGCATCGGTTGAAGCTTTCTTT.